The entry below describes one TCR beta chain. Antigen unknown. The data are from a study of CD8 T cells in ankylosing spondylitis. General study results and limits: Disease-linked clones were CD8+ and relatively rare in peripheral blood. Previously reported in reactive arthritis synovial fluid and blood were some of the motif variants. Significant enrichment of disease-linked clones was reportedly seen in matched ankylosing spondylitis synovial fluid.

This CDR3 has 15 residues. The germline V gene encodes CDR1 SNHLY and CDR2 FYNNEI. Trimming shortened V by 1 base and J by 1 base, and 8 bases separated the two germline ends. TCRdb reprocessed the 5' RACE reads via MiXCR and lists one record per CDR3 protein. The repertoire holds some 120,000 distinct CDR3 sequences, roughly 13% seen once, with around 3% in the top ten. This TCR derives from a female donor with ankylosing spondylitis or in good health (not recorded which). Sequencing was carried out using blood, either unsorted or a sorted T cell fraction (not recorded which). This chain uses TRBV2 with TRBJ2-1, with a tentative D call TRBD2 (6 bases). CDR3 region: CASSEDGGSYNEQFF. The CDR3 DNA follows: TGTGCCAGCAGTGAAGACGGGGGATCCTACAATGAGCAGTTCTTC. The complete variable domain, with remaining parts taken from reference TRBV2 and TRBJ2-1, reads EPEVTQTPSHQVTQMGQEVILRCVPISNHLYFYWYRQILGQKVEFLVSFYNNEISEKSEIFDDQFSVERPDGSNFTLKIRSTKLEDSAMYFCASSEDGGSYNEQFFGPGTRLTVL.